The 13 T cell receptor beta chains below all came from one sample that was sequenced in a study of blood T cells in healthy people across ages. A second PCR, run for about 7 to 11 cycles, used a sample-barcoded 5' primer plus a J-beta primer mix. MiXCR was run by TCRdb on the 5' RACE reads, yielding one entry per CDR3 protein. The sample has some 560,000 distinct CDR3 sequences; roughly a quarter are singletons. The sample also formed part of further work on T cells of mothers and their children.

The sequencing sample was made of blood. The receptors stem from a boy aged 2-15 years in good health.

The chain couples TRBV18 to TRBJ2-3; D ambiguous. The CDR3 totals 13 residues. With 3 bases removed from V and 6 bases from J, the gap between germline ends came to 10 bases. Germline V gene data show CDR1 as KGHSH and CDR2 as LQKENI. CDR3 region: CASSPQNYDTQYF. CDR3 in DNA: TGTGCCAGCTCACCTCAAAATTACGATACGCAGTATTTT.

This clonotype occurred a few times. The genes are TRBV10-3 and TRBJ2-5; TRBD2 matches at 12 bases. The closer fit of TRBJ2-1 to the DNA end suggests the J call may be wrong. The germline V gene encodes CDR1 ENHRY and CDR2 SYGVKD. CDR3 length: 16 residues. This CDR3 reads CAISESRTSGTNEQFF. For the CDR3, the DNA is TGTGCCATCAGTGAGTCGAGGACTAGCGGGACGAATGAGCAGTTCTTC.

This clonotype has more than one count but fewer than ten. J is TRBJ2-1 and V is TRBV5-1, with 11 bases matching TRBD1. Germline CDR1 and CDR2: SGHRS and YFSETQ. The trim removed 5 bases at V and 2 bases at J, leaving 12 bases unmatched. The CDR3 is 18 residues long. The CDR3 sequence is CASSPGTGGAFTYNEQFF. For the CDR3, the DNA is TGCGCCAGCAGTCCCGGGACAGGGGGAGCTTTTACCTACAATGAGCAGTTCTTC.

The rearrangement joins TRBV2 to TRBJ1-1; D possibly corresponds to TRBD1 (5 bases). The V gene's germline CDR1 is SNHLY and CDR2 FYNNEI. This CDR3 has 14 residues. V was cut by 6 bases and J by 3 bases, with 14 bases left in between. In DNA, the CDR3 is TGTGCCAGCAGCAGGGTGTTGGGGGACACTGAAGCTTTCTTT. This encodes CASSRVLGDTEAFF. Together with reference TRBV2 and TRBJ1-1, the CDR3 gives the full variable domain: EPEVTQTPSHQVTQMGQEVILRCVPISNHLYFYWYRQILGQKVEFLVSFYNNEISEKSEIFDDQFSVERPDGSNFTLKIRSTKLEDSAMYFCASSRVLGDTEAFFGQGTRLTVV.

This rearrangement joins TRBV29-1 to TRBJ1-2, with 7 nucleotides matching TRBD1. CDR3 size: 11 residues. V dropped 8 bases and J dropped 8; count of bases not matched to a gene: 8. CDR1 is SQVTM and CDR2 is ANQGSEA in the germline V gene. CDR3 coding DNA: TGCAGCCCCACGACAGGGAGCGGCTACACCTTC. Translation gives CSPTTGSGYTF.

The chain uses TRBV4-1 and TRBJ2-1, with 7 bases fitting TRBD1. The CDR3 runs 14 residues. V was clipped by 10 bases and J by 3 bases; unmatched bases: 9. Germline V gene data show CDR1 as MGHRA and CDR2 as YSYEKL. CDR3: CAILPGQNYNEQFF. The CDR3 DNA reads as TGCGCCATTCTACCGGGACAGAACTACAATGAGCAGTTCTTC.

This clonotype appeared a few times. The CDR3 spells CASRLQGGYGYTF. For the CDR3, the DNA is TGTGCCAGCAGGCTTCAGGGTGGCTATGGCTACACCTTC. The chain combines TRBV27 with TRBJ1-2; a weak D match, TRBD1 (5 bases). V was trimmed by 6 bases and J by 4 bases, leaving 12 bases between them. CDR1 MNHEY and CDR2 SMNVEV come from the germline V gene (reference sequence). The CDR3 contains 13 residues.

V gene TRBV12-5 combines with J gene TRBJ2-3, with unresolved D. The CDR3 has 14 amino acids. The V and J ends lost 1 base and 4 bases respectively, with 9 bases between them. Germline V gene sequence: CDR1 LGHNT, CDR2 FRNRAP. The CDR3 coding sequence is TGTGCTAGTGGTTTGGCGGGTGGGGCAGATACGCAGTATTTT. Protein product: CASGLAGGADTQYF.

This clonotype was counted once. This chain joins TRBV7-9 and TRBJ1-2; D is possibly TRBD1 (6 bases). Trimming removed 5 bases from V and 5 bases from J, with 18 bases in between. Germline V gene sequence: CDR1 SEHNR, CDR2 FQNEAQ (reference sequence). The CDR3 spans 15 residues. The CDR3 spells CASSPTGLSSYGYTF. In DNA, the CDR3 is TGTGCCAGCAGCCCGACAGGCTTATCATCATATGGCTACACCTTC.

The CDR3 DNA sequence: TGTGCCGGCGCCGGGACAGGGCAGAGGCACACCTTC. It is translated as CAGAGTGQRHTF. The chain links TRBV6-1 to TRBJ1-2; the match to TRBD1 covers 9 bases. Germline V lookup: CDR1 MNHNS, CDR2 SASEGT. This CDR3 contains 12 residues. V lost 11 bases to trimming and J lost 12 bases; unmatched junction nucleotides: 13.

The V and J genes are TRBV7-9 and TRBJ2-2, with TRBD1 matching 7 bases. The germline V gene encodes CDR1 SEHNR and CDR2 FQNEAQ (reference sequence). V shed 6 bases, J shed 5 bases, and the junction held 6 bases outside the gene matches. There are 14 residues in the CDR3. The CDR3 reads CASRVQGETGELFF. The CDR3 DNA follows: TGTGCCAGCAGAGTCCAGGGGGAAACCGGGGAGCTGTTTTTT.

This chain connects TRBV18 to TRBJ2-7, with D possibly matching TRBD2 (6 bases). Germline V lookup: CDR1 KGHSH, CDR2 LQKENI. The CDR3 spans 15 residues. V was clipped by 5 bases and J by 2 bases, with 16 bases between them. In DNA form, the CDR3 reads TGTGCCAGCTCAAATAGCGGATTTGAACCCTACGAGCAGTACTTC. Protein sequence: CASSNSGFEPYEQYF.

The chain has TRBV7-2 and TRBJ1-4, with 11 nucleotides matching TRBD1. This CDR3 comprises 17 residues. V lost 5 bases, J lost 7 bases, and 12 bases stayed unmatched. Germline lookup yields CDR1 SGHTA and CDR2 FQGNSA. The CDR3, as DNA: TGTGCCAGCAGCCCCCCCGGGACAGGGGGGATCGTTGAAAAACTGTTTTTT. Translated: CASSPPGTGGIVEKLFF.